This paragraph covers one TCR beta chain sequence. At the DNA level, this CDR3 is encoded by other sequences in the same sample as well. The entry originates in a study of blood T cell repertoires in COVID-19. Study-level information: Both acute and convalescent COVID-19 samples were obtained from the United States, Italy and Spain.

The CDR3 length is 13 residues. Germline values: CDR1 MDHEN, CDR2 SYDVKM. The V gene lost 7 bases and the J gene lost 6 bases, with 10 bases spanning the gap. Assignments of participants to cohorts depended upon their own reported clinical history. Original processing methods: Amplification from reference gene primers served as the basis for estimated nucleated cell counts. Sequencing was performed with immunoSEQ multiplex PCR; in TCRdb, only in-frame clones are kept and a portion is missing. D and trimming come from the DNA, and the V and J calls and clone size come from that table. Of some 170,000 clones detected, around 84% appear once; the ten largest clones hold 13% to 15%.

J is TRBJ1-6 and V is TRBV28; D uncertain. The sequencing sample was made of PBMCs or T cells enriched from blood (not recorded which). The source is a man aged 45-60 years who had recovered from COVID-19. The CDR3 loop is CASTLSGNSPLHF. In DNA, the CDR3 is TGTGCCAGCACCCTCAGTGGTAATTCACCCCTCCACTTT.